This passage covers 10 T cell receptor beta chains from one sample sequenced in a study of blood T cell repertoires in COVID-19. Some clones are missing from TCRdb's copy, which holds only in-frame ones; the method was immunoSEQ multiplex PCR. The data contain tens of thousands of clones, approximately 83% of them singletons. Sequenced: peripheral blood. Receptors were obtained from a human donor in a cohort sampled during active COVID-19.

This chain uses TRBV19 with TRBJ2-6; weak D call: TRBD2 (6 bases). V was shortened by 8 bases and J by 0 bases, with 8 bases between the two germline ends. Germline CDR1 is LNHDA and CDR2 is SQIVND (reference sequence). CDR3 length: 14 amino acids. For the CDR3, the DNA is TGTGCCAGTCGGGGGAGCTCTGGGGCCAACGTCCTGACTTTC. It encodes CASRGSSGANVLTF.

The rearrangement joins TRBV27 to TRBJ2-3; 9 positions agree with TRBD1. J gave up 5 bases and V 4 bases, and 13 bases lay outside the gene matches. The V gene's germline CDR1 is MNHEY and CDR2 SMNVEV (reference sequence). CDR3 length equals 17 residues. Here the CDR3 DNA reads TGTGCCAGCAGTTCCCCTTCCGGGACAGGGCGGGGAGATACGCAGTATTTT. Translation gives CASSSPSGTGRGDTQYF.

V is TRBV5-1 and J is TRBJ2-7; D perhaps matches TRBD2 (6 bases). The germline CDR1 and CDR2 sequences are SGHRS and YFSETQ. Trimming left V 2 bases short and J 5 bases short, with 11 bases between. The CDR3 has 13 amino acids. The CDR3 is CASSLYGSNEQYF. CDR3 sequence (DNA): TGCGCCAGCAGCTTATACGGGAGCAACGAGCAGTACTTC.

CDR3 DNA sequence: TGCGCCAGCAGCCAAGACTTAGCGGCGTCTTTCGAGCAGTACTTC. Protein product: CASSQDLAASFEQYF. The J gene is TRBJ2-7, the V gene TRBV4-3; D perhaps matches TRBD2 (6 bases). V was pared by 0 bases and J by 6 bases, with 15 bases between. This CDR3 comprises 15 residues. Germline values: CDR1 LGHNA, CDR2 YSLEER.

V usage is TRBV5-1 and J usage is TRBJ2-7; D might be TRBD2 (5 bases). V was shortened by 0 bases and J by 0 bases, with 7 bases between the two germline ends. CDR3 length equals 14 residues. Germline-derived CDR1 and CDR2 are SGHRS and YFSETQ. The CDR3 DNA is TGCGCCAGCAGCTTGGCGGGGTACTCCTACGAGCAGTACTTC. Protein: CASSLAGYSYEQYF. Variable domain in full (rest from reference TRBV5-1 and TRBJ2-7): KAGVTQTPRYLIKTRGQQVTLSCSPISGHRSVSWYQQTPGQGLQFLFEYFSETQRNKGNFPGRFSGRQFSNSRSEMNVSTLELGDSALYLCASSLAGYSYEQYFGPGTRLTVT.

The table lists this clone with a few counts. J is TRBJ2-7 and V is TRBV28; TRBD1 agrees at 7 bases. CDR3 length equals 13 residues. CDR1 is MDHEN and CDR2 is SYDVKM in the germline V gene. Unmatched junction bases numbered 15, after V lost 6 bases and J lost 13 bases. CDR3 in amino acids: CASSPPDRSPRYF. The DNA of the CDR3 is TGTGCCAGCAGCCCCCCGGACAGGTCGCCTCGATACTTC.

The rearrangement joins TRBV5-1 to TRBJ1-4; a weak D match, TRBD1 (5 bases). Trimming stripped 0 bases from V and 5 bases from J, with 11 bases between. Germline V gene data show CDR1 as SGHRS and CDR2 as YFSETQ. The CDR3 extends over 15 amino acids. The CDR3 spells CASSLEAGGNEKLFF. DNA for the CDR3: TGCGCCAGCAGCTTGGAAGCGGGGGGGAATGAAAAACTGTTTTTT.

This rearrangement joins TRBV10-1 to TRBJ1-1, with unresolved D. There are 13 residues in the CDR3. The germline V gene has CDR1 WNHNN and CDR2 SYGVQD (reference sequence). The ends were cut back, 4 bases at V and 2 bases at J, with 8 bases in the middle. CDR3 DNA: TGCGCCAGCAGTGCGGCGGCCAACACTGAAGCTTTCTTT. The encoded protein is CASSAAANTEAFF.

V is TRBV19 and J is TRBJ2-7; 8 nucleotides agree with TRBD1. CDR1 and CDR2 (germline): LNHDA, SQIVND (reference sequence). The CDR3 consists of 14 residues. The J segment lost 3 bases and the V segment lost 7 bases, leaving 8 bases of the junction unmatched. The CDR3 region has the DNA TGTGCCAGTACGCCCGGACAGGGCCTCTACGAGCAGTACTTC. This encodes CASTPGQGLYEQYF.

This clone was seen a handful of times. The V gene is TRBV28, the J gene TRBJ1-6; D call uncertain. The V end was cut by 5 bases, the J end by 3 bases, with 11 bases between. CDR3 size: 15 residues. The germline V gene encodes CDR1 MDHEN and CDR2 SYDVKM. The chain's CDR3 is CASSPPGGYNSPLHF. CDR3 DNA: TGTGCCAGCAGTCCTCCCGGCGGCTATAATTCACCCCTCCACTTT.